Listed below are T cell receptor beta chains from one sample, sequenced in a study of cytomegalovirus exposure and HLA in healthy donors. The protocol was immunoSEQ multiplex PCR, while the TCRdb copy is restricted to in-frame clones and leaves out a portion. There are 100,000 to 150,000 clones in the sample; roughly 81% occur only once, and roughly 0.99% lies in the top ten. The specimen was PBMCs. The receptors stem from a woman in her 30s in good health and CMV-seronegative. Both conserved end residues are part of each CDR3. The D gene is left open where the match is weak. Clone size is given for some rows only: seen once, a few or many times, or a class if the clone is expanded.

clone_size j_call d_call cdr3_length v_call cdr3_aa cdr3_nt
. TRBJ1-5 . 15 TRBV21-1 CASSRGHHSNQPQHF TGTGCCAGCAGCAGGGGACACCATAGCAATCAGCCCCAGCATTTT
. TRBJ2-3 . 13 TRBV19 CASSIQGADTQYF TGTGCCAGTAGTATCCAAGGAGCAGATACGCAGTATTTT
. TRBJ1-1 . 18 TRBV4-1 CASSQAQHTGFGNTEAFF TGCGCCAGCAGCCAAGCTCAGCACACGGGGTTTGGGAACACTGAAGCTTTCTTT
. TRBJ2-7 TRBD1 14 TRBV7-9 CASSLGDRTYEQYF TGTGCCAGCAGCTTAGGGGACAGAACCTACGAGCAGTACTTC
. TRBJ1-1 TRBD1 14 TRBV30 CAWSTTGGNTEAFF TGTGCCTGGAGCACGACAGGGGGAAACACTGAAGCTTTCTTT
. TRBJ2-3 TRBD2 16 TRBV27 CASSFLAGWRADTQYF TGTGCCAGCAGTTTCCTAGCGGGATGGAGGGCAGATACGCAGTATTTT
. TRBJ1-2 TRBD1 13 TRBV19 CASSTGTGYGYTF TGTGCCAGTAGTACCGGGACAGGGTATGGCTACACCTTC
once TRBJ1-5 . 13 TRBV6-6 CASSEQVNQPQHF TGTGCCAGCTCGGAACAGGTGAATCAGCCCCAGCATTTT
. TRBJ1-3 . 13 TRBV2 CASTGTEGNTIYF TGTGCCAGCACCGGTACCGAGGGAAACACCATATATTTT
. TRBJ2-1 TRBD2 16 TRBV2 CASSESGGGSYNEQFF TGTGCCAGCAGTGAAAGTGGGGGGGGCTCCTACAATGAGCAGTTCTTC
. TRBJ2-7 . 14 TRBV11-2 CASSSTGPPYEQYF TGTGCCAGCAGTTCAACAGGGCCCCCCTACGAGCAGTACTTC
. TRBJ2-1 . 16 TRBV6-5 CASSYRGAGASNEQFF TGTGCCAGCAGTTACCGTGGGGCAGGGGCTAGCAATGAGCAGTTCTTC
. TRBJ1-3 . 13 TRBV29-1 CSVVGFSGNTIYF TGCAGCGTCGTCGGGTTCTCTGGAAACACCATATATTTT
once TRBJ2-1 TRBD2 15 TRBV28 CASSLASGGNNEQFF TGTGCCAGCAGTTTGGCTAGCGGGGGTAACAATGAGCAGTTCTTC
. TRBJ2-7 . 15 TRBV6-5 CASSPQRGSSYEQYF TGTGCCAGCAGCCCACAGAGGGGGAGCTCCTACGAGCAGTACTTC
few TRBJ2-6 . 15 TRBV7-3 CASRQQASGANVLTF TGTGCCAGCAGACAACAGGCCTCTGGGGCCAACGTCCTGACTTTC
. TRBJ1-1 TRBD1 15 TRBV5-6 CASSGGQILDTEAFF TGTGCCAGCAGCGGGGGACAGATCCTTGACACTGAAGCTTTCTTT
. TRBJ2-7 . 16 TRBV4-1 CASSQVLQGSTYEQYF TGCGCCAGCAGCCAAGTGTTACAGGGCTCCACCTACGAGCAGTACTTC
. TRBJ2-1 TRBD2 16 TRBV5-1 CASSLVKGRDYNEQFF TGCGCCAGCAGCTTGGTTAAGGGGAGGGACTACAATGAGCAGTTCTTC
once TRBJ2-1 TRBD2 16 TRBV7-9 CASSLRAGGSYNEQFF TGTGCCAGCAGCTTAAGAGCGGGGGGGTCCTACAATGAGCAGTTCTTC
. TRBJ1-1 . 16 TRBV7-9 CASSLVPTAMNTEAFF TGTGCCAGCAGCTTAGTCCCGACAGCCATGAACACTGAAGCTTTCTTT
. TRBJ2-1 TRBD1 14 TRBV19 CASKVQGQANEQFF TGTGCCAGTAAGGTACAGGGGCAGGCGAATGAGCAGTTCTTC
. TRBJ2-1 TRBD2 15 TRBV9 CASSVREGSYNEQFF TGTGCCAGCAGCGTAAGGGAGGGCTCCTACAATGAGCAGTTCTTC
. TRBJ2-7 . 14 TRBV6-1 CATYPGLLGYEQYF TGTGCCACTTATCCGGGACTTTTAGGCTACGAGCAGTACTTC
once TRBJ2-3 TRBD1 14 TRBV7-9 CASSATTGTETQYF TGTGCCAGCAGCGCTACAACCGGGACAGAGACGCAGTATTTT
. TRBJ2-5 . 16 TRBV14 CASSRPTTGRGETQYF TGTGCCAGCAGCCGCCCTACAACTGGCAGGGGAGAGACCCAGTACTTC
. TRBJ2-1 TRBD2 17 TRBV5-4 CASRPGTSGGADYEQFF TGTGCCAGCAGACCGGGGACTAGCGGGGGGGCCGACTATGAGCAGTTCTTC
. TRBJ1-6 . 15 TRBV6-1 CASSEIGRGNSPLHF TGTGCCAGCAGTGAAATAGGTAGGGGTAATTCACCCCTCCACTTT
. TRBJ1-1 . 16 TRBV27 CASSSLQHRANTEAFF TGTGCCAGCAGTTCCCTACAACACAGGGCGAACACTGAAGCTTTCTTT
. TRBJ1-5 . 14 TRBV19 CASSVSYFNQPQHF TGTGCCAGTAGTGTCTCCTACTTCAATCAGCCCCAGCATTTT
. TRBJ2-3 TRBD2 14 TRBV5-1 CASRAGTRYDTQYF TGCGCCAGCAGGGCCGGGACTAGGTACGATACGCAGTATTTT
. TRBJ2-1 TRBD2 14 TRBV10-1 CASSVAGGPDEQFF TGCGCCAGCAGCGTAGCGGGGGGGCCTGATGAGCAGTTCTTC
. TRBJ2-2 . 14 TRBV11-2 CASSLTSGTGELFF TGTGCCAGCAGCTTGACGTCGGGGACCGGGGAGCTGTTTTTT
. TRBJ2-7 . 13 TRBV21-1 CASSKVRQGGQYF TGTGCCAGCAGCAAAGTCCGACAGGGGGGGCAGTACTTC
. TRBJ2-7 . 12 TRBV11-2 CASSSGFYEQYF TGTGCCAGCAGCTCAGGCTTCTACGAGCAGTACTTC
. TRBJ2-7 TRBD2 16 TRBV7-2 CASSSQLAGNSYEQYF TGTGCCAGCAGCTCCCAGCTAGCGGGAAACTCCTACGAGCAGTACTTC
. TRBJ1-5 . 15 TRBV9 CASSLHASRDQPQHF TGTGCCAGCAGTCTTCATGCATCCAGGGATCAGCCCCAGCATTTT
. TRBJ2-5 TRBD1 15 TRBV5-1 CASSYLGQAEETQYF TGCGCCAGCAGCTACCTGGGACAGGCCGAAGAGACCCAGTACTTC
. TRBJ2-7 . 14 TRBV18 CASSPRAEAYEQYF TGTGCCAGCTCACCCCGTGCGGAAGCCTACGAGCAGTACTTC
few TRBJ1-5 TRBD1 14 TRBV10-3 CAIRGTGTNQPQHF TGTGCCATCAGGGGGACAGGCACCAATCAGCCCCAGCATTTT
. TRBJ2-1 . 15 TRBV28 CASIKGGSWMLEQFF TGTGCCAGCATCAAAGGGGGATCTTGGATGCTTGAGCAGTTCTTC
few TRBJ2-1 . 15 TRBV12-5 CASGLVQGSYNEQFF TGTGCTAGTGGTTTGGTTCAGGGTAGTTACAATGAGCAGTTCTTC